This is a list of T cell receptor beta chains from one sample in a study of blood T cell repertoires in COVID-19. The repertoire was sequenced with immunoSEQ multiplex PCR; TCRdb's copy has only in-frame clones and lacks some. Of around 460,000 clones in the sample, roughly 89% are singletons; the top ten hold 0.75% to 0.85%. Sequencing was carried out using peripheral blood. These receptors came from a man aged 18 to 29 with COVID-19, enrolled during active disease. The CDR3 runs from the conserved cysteine through the conserved F or W. Fields, in order: J gene, V gene, D gene, clone size, CDR3 protein, CDR3 DNA. The D gene is left open where the match is weak. Some rows mark clone size as missing; the rest say once, few, many or name a class of expanded clone.

J gene: TRBJ2-1
V gene: TRBV30
D gene: TRBD2
clone size: .
CDR3 protein: CAWSSGLASESGEQFF
CDR3 DNA: TGTGCCTGGAGTTCTGGACTAGCGAGCGAGAGCGGGGAGCAGTTCTTC

J gene: TRBJ2-4
V gene: TRBV27
D gene: TRBD2
clone size: .
CDR3 protein: CASSPSGGIQYF
CDR3 DNA: TGTGCCAGCAGTCCCTCGGGGGGCATTCAGTACTTC

J gene: TRBJ2-3
V gene: TRBV30
D gene: TRBD1
clone size: .
CDR3 protein: CAWSPGTVDTQYF
CDR3 DNA: TGTGCCTGGAGTCCAGGGACAGTTGATACGCAGTATTTT

J gene: TRBJ1-4
V gene: TRBV5-1
D gene: TRBD1
clone size: .
CDR3 protein: CASSLTTGTGNEKLFF
CDR3 DNA: TGCGCCAGCAGCTTGACGACCGGGACAGGGAATGAAAAACTGTTTTTT

J gene: TRBJ1-1
V gene: TRBV7-6
D gene: .
clone size: .
CDR3 protein: CASSLGAAGTEAFF
CDR3 DNA: TGTGCCAGCAGCTTGGGGGCGGCAGGCACTGAAGCTTTCTTT

J gene: TRBJ2-5
V gene: TRBV7-8
D gene: TRBD1
clone size: .
CDR3 protein: CASSDNRGRYQETQYF
CDR3 DNA: TGTGCCAGCAGCGACAACAGGGGACGGTACCAAGAGACCCAGTACTTC

J gene: TRBJ2-7
V gene: TRBV30
D gene: TRBD1
clone size: .
CDR3 protein: CAWSSYLTGEVYYEQYF
CDR3 DNA: TGTGCCTGGAGCAGCTACTTGACAGGGGAGGTCTACTACGAGCAGTACTTC

J gene: TRBJ2-3
V gene: TRBV5-4
D gene: TRBD2
clone size: .
CDR3 protein: CASSFREGPPTDTQYF
CDR3 DNA: TGTGCCAGCAGCTTTCGGGAGGGCCCCCCCACAGATACGCAGTATTTT

J gene: TRBJ1-2
V gene: TRBV11-2
D gene: .
clone size: .
CDR3 protein: CASSSQLRVDGYTF
CDR3 DNA: TGTGCCAGCAGCTCCCAACTAAGAGTGGATGGCTACACCTTC

J gene: TRBJ2-1
V gene: TRBV3-1/TRBV3-2
D gene: .
clone size: .
CDR3 protein: CASSLPGRGLNEQFF
CDR3 DNA: TGTGCCAGCAGCCTCCCAGGGCGGGGGCTCAATGAGCAGTTCTTC

J gene: TRBJ2-1
V gene: TRBV4-1
D gene: TRBD2
clone size: .
CDR3 protein: CASSQRIAGGRYNEQFF
CDR3 DNA: TGCGCCAGCAGCCAACGGATAGCGGGGGGACGTTACAATGAGCAGTTCTTC

J gene: TRBJ2-3
V gene: TRBV20-1
D gene: .
clone size: .
CDR3 protein: CSASGGPQYYTDTQYF
CDR3 DNA: TGCAGTGCTAGTGGCGGGCCGCAGTATTACACAGATACGCAGTATTTT

J gene: TRBJ1-2
V gene: TRBV15
D gene: .
clone size: .
CDR3 protein: CATSNLRGYGYTF
CDR3 DNA: TGTGCCACCAGCAACCTCAGGGGTTATGGCTACACCTTC

J gene: TRBJ2-6
V gene: TRBV29-1
D gene: TRBD1
clone size: .
CDR3 protein: CSVEYSGQDSGANVLTF
CDR3 DNA: TGCAGCGTTGAATATTCGGGACAGGACTCTGGGGCCAACGTCCTGACTTTC

J gene: TRBJ1-5
V gene: TRBV2
D gene: .
clone size: .
CDR3 protein: CASSPEVNSNQPQHF
CDR3 DNA: TGTGCCAGCAGTCCGGAGGTAAATAGCAATCAGCCCCAGCATTTT

J gene: TRBJ1-1
V gene: TRBV5-1
D gene: TRBD1
clone size: .
CDR3 protein: CASSARQGLNTEAFF
CDR3 DNA: TGCGCCAGCAGCGCACGACAGGGGTTGAACACTGAAGCTTTCTTT

J gene: TRBJ2-2
V gene: TRBV7-9
D gene: TRBD1
clone size: .
CDR3 protein: CASSLGTGVAGELFF
CDR3 DNA: TGTGCCAGCAGTCTAGGGACAGGGGTCGCCGGGGAGCTGTTTTTT

J gene: TRBJ1-1
V gene: TRBV7-8
D gene: .
clone size: once
CDR3 protein: CASSLSKNTEAFF
CDR3 DNA: TGTGCCAGCAGCTTAAGCAAGAACACTGAAGCTTTCTTT

J gene: TRBJ2-3
V gene: TRBV18
D gene: TRBD1
clone size: .
CDR3 protein: CASSPPGQATDTQYF
CDR3 DNA: TGTGCCAGCTCACCACCTGGACAGGCCACAGATACGCAGTATTTT

J gene: TRBJ2-5
V gene: TRBV12-5
D gene: TRBD2
clone size: .
CDR3 protein: CASEKIGLAGAGTQYF
CDR3 DNA: TGTGCTAGTGAAAAAATCGGACTAGCGGGAGCTGGGACCCAGTACTTC

J gene: TRBJ2-7
V gene: TRBV7-2
D gene: TRBD2
clone size: .
CDR3 protein: CASSSPTSGNYEQYF
CDR3 DNA: TGTGCCAGCAGCTCGCCGACTAGCGGGAATTACGAGCAGTACTTC

J gene: TRBJ2-3
V gene: TRBV9
D gene: TRBD2
clone size: .
CDR3 protein: CASTLAGSLWDTQYF
CDR3 DNA: TGTGCCAGCACGCTAGCGGGCTCCCTGTGGGATACGCAGTATTTT

J gene: TRBJ2-7
V gene: TRBV19
D gene: TRBD1
clone size: once
CDR3 protein: CASSMQGATYEQYF
CDR3 DNA: TGTGCCAGTAGTATGCAGGGGGCCACCTACGAGCAGTACTTC

J gene: TRBJ1-2
V gene: TRBV7-9
D gene: .
clone size: .
CDR3 protein: CASSLSAGNYGYTF
CDR3 DNA: TGTGCCAGCAGCTTAAGTGCAGGGAACTATGGCTACACCTTC

J gene: TRBJ1-1
V gene: TRBV11-3
D gene: TRBD1
clone size: .
CDR3 protein: CASSPGQGFRTEAFF
CDR3 DNA: TGTGCCAGCAGCCCTGGACAGGGATTCAGAACTGAAGCTTTCTTT

J gene: TRBJ1-1
V gene: TRBV6-5
D gene: .
clone size: once
CDR3 protein: CASSSRTVDTEAFF
CDR3 DNA: TGTGCCAGCAGTTCTCGGACAGTGGACACTGAAGCTTTCTTT

J gene: TRBJ2-3
V gene: TRBV7-9
D gene: TRBD1
clone size: .
CDR3 protein: CASSPSGTGLLDTQYF
CDR3 DNA: TGTGCCAGCAGCCCATCCGGGACAGGGCTCTTGGATACGCAGTATTTT

J gene: TRBJ1-6
V gene: TRBV10-3
D gene: TRBD1
clone size: .
CDR3 protein: CAISENGQGDNSPLHF
CDR3 DNA: TGTGCCATCAGTGAAAATGGACAGGGGGACAATTCACCCCTCCACTTT

J gene: TRBJ2-7
V gene: TRBV2
D gene: .
clone size: .
CDR3 protein: CASSDRAGAYEQYF
CDR3 DNA: TGTGCCAGCAGTGATAGAGCGGGCGCCTACGAGCAGTACTTC

J gene: TRBJ1-2
V gene: TRBV7-9
D gene: .
clone size: .
CDR3 protein: CASSLEAGAYGYTF
CDR3 DNA: TGTGCCAGCAGCTTAGAGGCGGGAGCCTATGGCTACACCTTC

J gene: TRBJ2-3
V gene: TRBV11-3
D gene: TRBD2
clone size: .
CDR3 protein: CASSPGGNRGGPTDTQYF
CDR3 DNA: TGTGCCAGCAGCCCCGGGGGGAATCGCGGGGGGCCCACAGATACGCAGTATTTT

J gene: TRBJ1-5
V gene: TRBV2
D gene: TRBD1
clone size: .
CDR3 protein: CASLAGTGYNQPQHF
CDR3 DNA: TGTGCCAGCCTAGCCGGGACAGGGTACAATCAGCCCCAGCATTTT